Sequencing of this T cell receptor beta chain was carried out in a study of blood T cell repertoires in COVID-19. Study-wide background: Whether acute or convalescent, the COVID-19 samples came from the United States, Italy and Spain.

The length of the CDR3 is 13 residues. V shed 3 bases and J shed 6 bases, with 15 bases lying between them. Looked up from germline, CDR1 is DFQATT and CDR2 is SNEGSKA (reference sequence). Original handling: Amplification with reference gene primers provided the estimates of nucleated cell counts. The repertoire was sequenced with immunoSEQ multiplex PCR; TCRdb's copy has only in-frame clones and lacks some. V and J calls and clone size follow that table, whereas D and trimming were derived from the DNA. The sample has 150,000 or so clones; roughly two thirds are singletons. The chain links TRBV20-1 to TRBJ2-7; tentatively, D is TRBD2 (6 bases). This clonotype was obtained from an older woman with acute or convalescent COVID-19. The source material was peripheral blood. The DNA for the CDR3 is TGCAGTGCTAGTATTTCGGGAGCGGGCGAGCAGTACTTC. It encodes CSASISGAGEQYF.